Listed here are 17 T cell receptor beta chains from one sample, sequenced in a study of cytomegalovirus exposure and HLA in healthy donors. The PCR was carried out with 60 Vbeta primers and 13 Jbeta primers. Method: immunoSEQ multiplex PCR; TCRdb's copy keeps in-frame clones and lacks some. The profile covers approximately 150,000 clones, with 75% to 85% appearing a single time and around 14% taken by the ten largest. The sequenced sample consisted of PBMCs. Receptor source: a woman aged 45-60 years in good health and CMV-seronegative.

The J gene is TRBJ2-3, the V gene TRBV9, with D possibly TRBD2 on 5 matching bases. The V end lost 3 bases, the J end lost 2 bases, and 7 bases lay between the germline ends. CDR3 length: 13 residues. Germline-derived CDR1 and CDR2 are SGDLS and YYNGEE. In nucleotides, the CDR3 is TGTGCCAGCAGCGGACTATCCACAGATACGCAGTATTTT. Amino acids: CASSGLSTDTQYF.

The chain carries TRBV7-8 and TRBJ2-7; 8 bases map to TRBD2. The CDR3 consists of 15 residues. Germline CDR1 is SGHVS and CDR2 is FQNEAQ. The V and J ends lost 2 bases and 4 bases, in that order; junction bases with no gene match: 7. CDR3 amino acids: CASSLQRAGDYEQYF. CDR3 sequence (DNA): TGTGCCAGCAGCTTACAGCGAGCGGGAGATTACGAGCAGTACTTC.

The chain is built from TRBV28 and TRBJ2-3; a weak D match, TRBD2 (6 bases). The CDR3 runs 13 residues. CDR1 and CDR2 from the germline V gene are MDHEN and SYDVKM. V gave up 8 bases and J gave up 0 bases, with 9 bases separating them. The CDR3 sequence: CASVRGSTDTQYF. Here the CDR3 DNA reads TGTGCCAGCGTTCGGGGGAGCACAGATACGCAGTATTTT. Drawing the rest from reference TRBV28 and TRBJ2-3, the complete variable domain is DVKVTQSSRYLVKRTGEKVFLECVQDMDHENMFWYRQDPGLGLRLIYFSYDVKMKEKGDIPEGYSVSREKKERFSLILESASTNQTSMYLCASVRGSTDTQYFGPGTRLTVL.

The chain links TRBV6-6 to TRBJ2-1; TRBD1 agrees at 9 bases. Trimming cost V 2 bases and J 7 bases; bases outside gene matches: 9. The germline gives CDR1 MNHNY, CDR2 SVGAGI (reference sequence). The CDR3 covers 16 residues. The CDR3 DNA sequence: TGTGCCAGCAGTTACGACCCAGGGACAGGGAGAAATGAGCAGTTCTTC. Residues: CASSYDPGTGRNEQFF.

This clone occurred a few times. This rearrangement joins TRBV28 to TRBJ1-6; 9 bases agree with TRBD1. The V segment lost 5 bases and the J segment 9 bases; nucleotides outside the gene matches: 8. The CDR3 is 15 amino acids. The germline gives CDR1 MDHEN, CDR2 SYDVKM. CDR3: CASSPLTGGGSPLHF. CDR3 bases: TGTGCCAGCAGTCCCCTGACAGGGGGGGGTTCACCCCTCCACTTT.

This chain uses TRBV2 with TRBJ1-5, with D perhaps matching TRBD1 (6 bases). The length of the CDR3 is 14 residues. V was cut by 3 bases and J by 1 base, with 7 bases left in between. Per germline, CDR1 SNHLY and CDR2 FYNNEI. CDR3 region: CASSDRGSNQPQHF. DNA for the CDR3: TGTGCCAGCAGTGATAGGGGGAGCAATCAGCCCCAGCATTTT.

This clone was counted a few times. The gene calls are TRBV11-2 and TRBJ2-5; TRBD2 matches 7 bases. V shed 6 bases, J shed 3 bases, and the junction held 13 bases outside the gene matches. The CDR3 consists of 16 residues. Germline V lookup: CDR1 SGHAT, CDR2 FQNNGV. CDR3 sequence reads: CASRSGYGGRKETQYF. The CDR3, as DNA: TGTGCCAGCAGGTCGGGGTATGGCGGGAGAAAAGAGACCCAGTACTTC.

The chain is built from TRBV6-4 and TRBJ1-2; no definite D call. Trimming shortened V by 4 bases and J by 0 bases, and 3 bases separated the two germline ends. The CDR3 spans 12 residues. Germline V lookup: CDR1 MRHNA, CDR2 SNTAGT. The CDR3 loop reads CASSGANYGYTF. The CDR3 bases are TGTGCCAGCAGTGGAGCTAACTATGGCTACACCTTC.

The chain joins TRBV9 to TRBJ1-4; D is undetermined. This CDR3 region has 13 residues. V was cut by 4 bases and J by 5 bases, with 9 bases left in between. The V gene's germline CDR1 is SGDLS and CDR2 YYNGEE. This CDR3 is CASSPQANEKLFF. Written as DNA, the CDR3 is TGTGCCAGCAGCCCCCAGGCGAATGAAAAACTGTTTTTT.

The table lists this clone with a few counts. This sequence joins TRBV7-2 and TRBJ2-5; 7 positions agree with TRBD1. The junction had 7 bases not matched to a gene; V was cut back by 2 bases and J by 1 base. The CDR3 contains 16 residues. CDR1 and CDR2 (germline): SGHTA, FQGNSA. The CDR3 region has the DNA TGTGCCAGCAGCTTATCATCCGGGACAGCCCAAGAGACCCAGTACTTC. Translating gives CASSLSSGTAQETQYF. The full variable domain, completed using reference TRBV7-2 and TRBJ2-5, is GAGVSQSPSNKVTEKGKDVELRCDPISGHTALYWYRQSLGQGLEFLIYFQGNSAPDKSGLPSDRFSAERTGGSVSTLTIQRTQQEDSAVYLCASSLSSGTAQETQYFGPGTRLLVL.

This sequence joins TRBV7-2 and TRBJ2-5; 7 nucleotides agree with TRBD2. This CDR3 spans 13 amino acids. V lost 5 bases, J lost 5 bases, and 5 bases stayed unmatched. The V gene's germline CDR1 is SGHTA and CDR2 FQGNSA. The DNA of the CDR3 is TGTGCCAGCAGCGCCATGGGAGGGGAGACCCAGTACTTC. Translating it yields CASSAMGGETQYF.

The genes are TRBV25-1 and TRBJ2-7, with a possible D match to TRBD2 (6 bases). The germline V gene has CDR1 MGHDK and CDR2 SYGVNS. The V end lost 2 bases, the J end lost 1 base, and 21 bases lay between the germline ends. The CDR3 totals 18 residues. The CDR3 DNA reads as TGTGCCAGCAGTGAACCCTTGGGGGGAGGAGGGTCATCCTACGAGCAGTACTTC. The encoded protein is CASSEPLGGGGSSYEQYF.

The chain carries TRBV7-2 and TRBJ2-5, with 8 bases identical to TRBD2. Trimming cost V 1 base and J 5 bases; bases outside gene matches: 6. This CDR3 is built from 15 residues. From germline, CDR1 is SGHTA and CDR2 FQGNSA. The CDR3 is CASSLVVAGRETQYF. The CDR3 DNA sequence: TGTGCCAGCAGCTTAGTAGTAGCGGGGCGGGAGACCCAGTACTTC.

V and J are TRBV19 and TRBJ1-1; D uncertain. From germline, CDR1 is LNHDA and CDR2 SQIVND (reference sequence). The CDR3 has 16 amino acids. V was clipped by 2 bases and J by 1 base, with 14 bases between them. CDR3 residues: CASSIPLQGRNTEAFF. The CDR3 nucleotides are TGTGCCAGTAGTATACCCCTACAAGGGAGGAACACTGAAGCTTTCTTT. The whole variable domain, filled in from reference TRBV19 and TRBJ1-1, reads DGGITQSPKYLFRKEGQNVTLSCEQNLNHDAMYWYRQDPGQGLRLIYYSQIVNDFQKGDIAEGYSVSREKKESFPLTVTSAQKNPTAFYLCASSIPLQGRNTEAFFGQGTRLTVV.

This clone appeared a single time. The chain is built from TRBV9 and TRBJ2-5, with TRBD2 matching over 10 bases. The end of the DNA is better explained by TRBJ2-7, so the J call may be wrong. CDR1 is SGDLS and CDR2 is YYNGEE in the germline V gene. CDR3 length equals 15 residues. The CDR3, as DNA: TGTGCCAGCAGCGTAGGGGGACTAGCGATATACGAGCAGTACTTC. It codes for CASSVGGLAIYEQYF.

V is TRBV21-1 and J is TRBJ2-7; no DNA check was done on the table's D call, TRBD2. TRBV21-1 is labeled a pseudogene. The CDR3 length is 17 residues. The CDR3 sequence: CASSKVRDGSSSYEQYF. The CDR3, as DNA: TGTGCCAGCAGCAAAGTCCGCGACGGGAGTAGCTCCTACGAGCAGTACTTC.

V usage is TRBV6-1 and J usage is TRBJ2-7; D remains unclear. Trimming took 0 bases from V and 3 from J, leaving 6 bases between them. There are 13 residues in the CDR3. Germline CDR1 MNHNS, CDR2 SASEGT. The CDR3 here is CASSEAPVYEQYF. The CDR3, as DNA: TGTGCCAGCAGTGAAGCGCCAGTCTACGAGCAGTACTTC.